The following is a T cell receptor (beta chain) sequence with its context. Its antigen is still unknown. The length of the CDR3 is 12 residues. Germline V gene data show CDR1 as DFQATT and CDR2 as SNEGSKA (reference sequence). This sample is part of a study of CXCR3-negative and CXCR3-positive naive CD8 T cells. Whole-study results and caveats: Greater hydrophobicity was found in TRB CDR3s of CXCR3-positive naive cells than of CXCR3-negative naive cells.

The authors made the TRB cDNA libraries by 5' RACE using UMI labels. TCRdb re-called the 5' RACE reads and catalogs CDR3 proteins one per entry, DNA excluded. Its clone listing holds some 53,000 distinct CDR3 sequences. The authors gated naive CD8+ T cells as CD45RO-CCR7+CD27+CD95-. Source material: naive CXCR3+ CD8+ T cells from blood. Subset given: CD45RO-CCR7+CD27+CD95- naive CD8+ T cells expressing CXCR3 (TNR3+). The TCR comes from a human donor in good health. Some clones in this sample may be carry-over from other donors' samples. J is TRBJ2-7 and V is TRBV20-1; TCRdb selects TRBD1, and the lack of DNA leaves this call unchecked. The CDR3 reads CSIRGGTYEQYF.